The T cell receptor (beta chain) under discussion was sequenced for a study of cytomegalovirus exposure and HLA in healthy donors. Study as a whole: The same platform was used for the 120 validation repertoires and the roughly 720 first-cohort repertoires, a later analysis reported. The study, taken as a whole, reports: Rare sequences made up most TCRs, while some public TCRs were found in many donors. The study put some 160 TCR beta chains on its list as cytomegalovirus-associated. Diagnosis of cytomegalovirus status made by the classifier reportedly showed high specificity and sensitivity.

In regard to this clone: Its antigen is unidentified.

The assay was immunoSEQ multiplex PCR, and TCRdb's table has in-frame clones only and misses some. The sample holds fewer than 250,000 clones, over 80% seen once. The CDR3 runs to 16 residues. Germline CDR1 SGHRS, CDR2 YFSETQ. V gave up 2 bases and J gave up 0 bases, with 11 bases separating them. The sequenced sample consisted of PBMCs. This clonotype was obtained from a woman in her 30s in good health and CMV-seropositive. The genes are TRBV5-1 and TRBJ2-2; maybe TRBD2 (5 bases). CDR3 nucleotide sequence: TGCGCCAGCAGCTTCGGGAACGGGCCGAACACCGGGGAGCTGTTTTTT. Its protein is CASSFGNGPNTGELFF.